These 25 T cell receptor beta chains originate from one sample sequenced in a study of PD-1 and CTLA-4 blockade in melanoma. Sequenced by immunoSEQ multiplex PCR; TCRdb stores in-frame clones only, minus some. Here the sample spans about 16,000 clones, approximately 70% being singletons. Source: CD8+ T cells from peripheral blood, taken from a patient given anti-PD-1 treatment. These receptors all come from a human donor with melanoma.

The chain has TRBV10-3 and TRBJ2-7; possibly TRBD1 or TRBD2 for D (5 bases each). With 3 bases removed from V and 0 bases from J, the gap between germline ends came to 9 bases. CDR3 length: 14 residues. CDR1 ENHRY and CDR2 SYGVKD come from the germline V gene. This CDR3 is CAISDREFSYEQYF. The CDR3 coding sequence is TGTGCCATCAGTGACAGGGAGTTCTCCTACGAGCAGTACTTC.

V is TRBV6-5 and J is TRBJ2-6; no firm D call. The V gene's germline CDR1 is MNHEY and CDR2 SVGAGI. The CDR3 has 14 residues. With 8 bases removed from V and 0 bases from J, the gap between germline ends came to 8 bases. CDR3 in DNA: TGTGCCAGCGCAAGGGCCTCTGGGGCCAACGTCCTGACTTTC. This translates into CASARASGANVLTF.

This clone has more than one count but fewer than ten. V is TRBV11-1 and J is TRBJ2-7; no reliable D call. This CDR3 has 15 residues. The V gene lost 5 bases and the J gene lost 3 bases, with 17 bases spanning the gap. Germline V gene sequence: CDR1 SGHAT, CDR2 FQDESV (reference sequence). The CDR3 reads CASSPTPRSLYEQYF. The CDR3 bases are TGTGCCAGCAGCCCCACCCCCCGGTCTCTCTACGAGCAGTACTTC.

The chain carries TRBV9 and TRBJ1-1; TRBD1 matches at 8 bases. The CDR3 totals 15 residues. Looked up from germline, CDR1 is SGDLS and CDR2 is YYNGEE. V lost 4 bases to trimming and J lost 5 bases; unmatched junction nucleotides: 10. The CDR3 DNA sequence: TGTGCCAGCAGCTACCGGGACAGGATTATAACTGAAGCTTTCTTT. This sequence encodes CASSYRDRIITEAFF.

This clone occurred a few times. The chain couples TRBV2 to TRBJ1-5, with D tentatively TRBD1 (6 bases). The CDR3 has 15 amino acids. Germline V gives CDR1 SNHLY, CDR2 FYNNEI. V shed 2 bases and J shed 2 bases, with 10 bases lying between them. CDR3 in amino acids: CASSESGAGNQPQHF. The CDR3 coding sequence is TGTGCCAGCAGTGAATCGGGGGCTGGCAATCAGCCCCAGCATTTT.

V gene TRBV13 combines with J gene TRBJ1-2; no firm D call. With 7 bases removed from V and 1 base from J, the gap between germline ends came to 13 bases. This CDR3 has 14 amino acids. Germline values: CDR1 PRHDT, CDR2 FYEKMQ (reference sequence). For the CDR3, the DNA is TGTGCCAGCACCAATTGGGAGGTTAACTATGGCTACACCTTC. This translates into CASTNWEVNYGYTF. The full variable domain, completed using reference TRBV13 and TRBJ1-2, is AAGVIQSPRHLIKEKRETATLKCYPIPRHDTVYWYQQGPGQDPQFLISFYEKMQSDKGSIPDRFSAQQFSDYHSELNMSSLELGDSALYFCASTNWEVNYGYTFGSGTRLTVV.

The rearrangement joins TRBV14 to TRBJ1-1; D possibly corresponds to TRBD1 (5 bases). Germline CDR1 reads SGHDN; CDR2 reads FVKESK. Trimming shortened V by 4 bases and J by 5 bases, and 14 bases separated the two germline ends. CDR3 size: 14 residues. The CDR3 spells CASSRTQGRTEAFF. The CDR3 region has the DNA TGTGCCAGCAGCCGAACCCAGGGAAGAACTGAAGCTTTCTTT.

V gene TRBV6-5 combines with J gene TRBJ1-2; weak D call: TRBD1 (5 bases). Trimming left V 2 bases short and J 2 bases short, with 9 bases between. From germline, CDR1 is MNHEY and CDR2 SVGAGI. This CDR3 has 14 residues. CDR3: CASSYRGLNYGYTF. The DNA of the CDR3 is TGTGCCAGCAGTTACAGGGGTTTGAACTATGGCTACACCTTC.

In its sample, this clone was seen once. The chain couples TRBV25-1 to TRBJ2-5; 8 positions agree with TRBD1. V lost 6 bases and J lost 1; bases outside the gene matches: 4. The CDR3 is 14 amino acids. Per the germline V gene, CDR1 is MGHDK and CDR2 is SYGVNS. CDR3 DNA sequence: TGTGCCAGCAGAAGCAGGGGGCTCCAAGAGACCCAGTACTTC. It yields the protein CASRSRGLQETQYF.

The chain combines TRBV19 with TRBJ1-5; D remains unclear. Trimming took off 3 bases at V and 2 bases at J, with 8 bases between the two ends. Germline V gene sequence: CDR1 LNHDA, CDR2 SQIVND (reference sequence). The CDR3 covers 14 residues. Here the CDR3 DNA reads TGTGCCAGTAGTATGGGAGTAGGCAATCAGCCCCAGCATTTT. Encoded protein: CASSMGVGNQPQHF.

The genes are TRBV23-1 and TRBJ2-5; no firm D call. TRBV23-1 qualifies as an ORF whose function is uncertain. V dropped 2 bases and J dropped 2 bases, with 9 bases sitting between them. This CDR3 region has 14 residues. This CDR3 is CASSQKELQETQYF. CDR3 nucleotides: TGCGCCAGCAGTCAAAAGGAGCTACAAGAGACCCAGTACTTC.

The V gene is TRBV29-1, the J gene TRBJ2-7; 7 bases are a match to TRBD1. Germline assignment: CDR1 SQVTM and CDR2 ANQGSEA. The CDR3 totals 14 residues. V lost 4 bases and J lost 0; bases outside the gene matches: 6. The chain's CDR3 is CSVVRDSSSYEQYF. The CDR3 coding sequence is TGCAGCGTTGTAAGGGACAGCAGCTCCTACGAGCAGTACTTC.

The rearrangement uses TRBV27 and TRBJ2-7; no clear D gene. V was shortened by 1 base and J by 3 bases, with 10 bases between the two germline ends. Germline lookup yields CDR1 MNHEY and CDR2 SMNVEV (reference sequence). The CDR3 extends over 14 amino acids. The CDR3 DNA sequence: TGTGCCAGCAGTTTATTCACCTCAGACTACGAGCAGTACTTC. Translating gives CASSLFTSDYEQYF.

The chain employs TRBV7-2 and TRBJ1-1; the D is unclear. Germline V gene lookup returns CDR1 SGHTA and CDR2 FQGNSA. This CDR3 has 15 amino acids. V shed 5 bases and J shed 8 bases, with 21 bases lying between them. In DNA, the CDR3 is TGTGCCAGCAGCCCTCTCGTCGGGCGGCCGACAGAAGCTTTCTTT. This gives the protein CASSPLVGRPTEAFF. Full variable domain (remainder filled in from reference TRBV7-2 and TRBJ1-1): GAGVSQSPSNKVTEKGKDVELRCDPISGHTALYWYRQSLGQGLEFLIYFQGNSAPDKSGLPSDRFSAERTGGSVSTLTIQRTQQEDSAVYLCASSPLVGRPTEAFFGQGTRLTVV.

This clone turned up a few times. The chain employs TRBV12-5 and TRBJ1-2; D might be TRBD1 (6 bases). This CDR3 contains 11 residues. The V gene's germline CDR1 is LGHNT and CDR2 FRNRAP. V lost 9 bases to trimming and J lost 6 bases, with 11 bases between them. CDR3 amino acids: CASQGINGYTF. The CDR3 DNA reads as TGTGCTAGCCAGGGGATAAATGGCTACACCTTC.

This sequence joins TRBV24-1 and TRBJ1-3; D call uncertain. Trimming cost V 12 bases and J 2 bases, with 13 bases left between them. The germline V gene encodes CDR1 KGHDR and CDR2 SFDVKD. CDR3 length: 13 residues. The CDR3 region has the DNA TGTGCCGCCTGGGTGGAGGCTGGAAACACCATATATTTT. Amino acids: CAAWVEAGNTIYF.

The V call is TRBV7-9, the J call TRBJ2-7; 7 positions match TRBD1. The V gene's germline CDR1 is SEHNR and CDR2 FQNEAQ (reference sequence). CDR3 length: 13 amino acids. V trimming: 5 bases; J trimming: 5 bases; junction bases outside the gene matches: 6. The CDR3 DNA reads as TGTGCCAGCAGCGCACCGGGACAGAACGAGCAGTACTTC. Amino acid sequence: CASSAPGQNEQYF.

The V call is TRBV27, the J call TRBJ1-2, with 8 positions matching TRBD1. The CDR3 extends over 13 amino acids. The junction had 5 bases not matched to a gene; V was cut back by 4 bases and J by 7 bases. Germline V gene data show CDR1 as MNHEY and CDR2 as SMNVEV (reference sequence). The CDR3 sequence: CASSSQGAGGYTF. The CDR3 bases are TGTGCCAGCAGTTCGCAGGGGGCTGGTGGCTACACCTTC.

V is TRBV5-6 and J is TRBJ2-7; D unresolved. V lost 3 bases to trimming and J lost 2 bases, with 6 bases between them. Germline V CDR1 and CDR2: SGHDT, YYEEEE. The CDR3 totals 12 residues. The CDR3 region has the DNA TGTGCCAGCAGCTACGGAACCTACGAGCAGTACTTC. It translates to CASSYGTYEQYF. Full variable domain (rest looked up from reference TRBV5-6 and TRBJ2-7): DAGVTQSPTHLIKTRGQQVTLRCSPKSGHDTVSWYQQALGQGPQFIFQYYEEEERQRGNFPDRFSGHQFPNYSSELNVNALLLGDSALYLCASSYGTYEQYFGPGTRLTVT.

The J gene is TRBJ1-2, the V gene TRBV7-9; tentative D call: TRBD1 (5 bases). Germline CDR1 is SEHNR and CDR2 is FQNEAQ (reference sequence). CDR3 length: 15 residues. V was cut by 2 bases and J by 1 base, with 11 bases left in between. The CDR3 sequence is CASSLTTDDNYGYTF. The CDR3 DNA is TGTGCCAGCAGCTTAACGACAGACGATAACTATGGCTACACCTTC. The full variable domain, its missing parts supplied by reference TRBV7-9 and TRBJ1-2, is DTGVSQNPRHKITKRGQNVTFRCDPISEHNRLYWYRQTLGQGPEFLTYFQNEAQLEKSRLLSDRFSAERPKGSFSTLEIQRTEQGDSAMYLCASSLTTDDNYGYTFGSGTRLTVV.

This clone was found a few times. In DNA, the CDR3 is TGTGCCAGCAGTGAAAACGGTTATTCACCCCTCCACTTT. As protein: CASSENGYSPLHF. The V call is TRBV2, the J call TRBJ1-6; D call uncertain. The germline V and J ends were trimmed by 2 bases and 8 bases, with 7 bases remaining between them. CDR1 and CDR2 from the germline V gene are SNHLY and FYNNEI. This CDR3 has 13 residues.

The rearrangement joins TRBV7-9 to TRBJ2-7; 10 bases fit TRBD1. This CDR3 has 15 amino acids. Germline values: CDR1 SEHNR, CDR2 FQNEAQ (reference sequence). V lost 3 bases and J lost 4; bases outside the gene matches: 6. The CDR3 DNA sequence: TGTGCCAGCAGCTTGAGGGACAGGGGACCTTACGAGCAGTACTTC. It codes for CASSLRDRGPYEQYF. Full variable domain (missing parts from reference TRBV7-9 and TRBJ2-7): DTGVSQNPRHKITKRGQNVTFRCDPISEHNRLYWYRQTLGQGPEFLTYFQNEAQLEKSRLLSDRFSAERPKGSFSTLEIQRTEQGDSAMYLCASSLRDRGPYEQYFGPGTRLTVT.

This clone was seen just once. The rearrangement joins TRBV5-6 to TRBJ1-2, with a tentative D call TRBD1 (6 bases). V lost 2 bases and J 7 bases, leaving 9 bases between the germline ends. The CDR3 spans 12 residues. Germline CDR1 and CDR2: SGHDT and YYEEEE. CDR3 in DNA: TGTGCCAGCAGCTTAAGGACAGCTGGCTACACCTTC. This translates into CASSLRTAGYTF.

The chain combines TRBV2 with TRBJ1-5; possibly TRBD1 for D (6 bases). This CDR3 comprises 16 residues. Deletions cut 5 bases from V and 0 bases from J, with 14 bases between. CDR1 and CDR2 (germline): SNHLY, FYNNEI. The CDR3 nucleotides read TGTGCCAGCAGTAGCCCAGGGGATGGTAGCAATCAGCCCCAGCATTTT. It specifies CASSSPGDGSNQPQHF.

This chain connects TRBV18 to TRBJ2-5; D is unresolved. Germline values: CDR1 KGHSH, CDR2 LQKENI. The V and J ends lost 6 bases and 5 bases respectively, with 13 bases between them. This CDR3 region has 13 residues. CDR3 in DNA: TGTGCCAGCTCCCCGCCTGCGTCGGAGACCCAGTACTTC. Its translation: CASSPPASETQYF.